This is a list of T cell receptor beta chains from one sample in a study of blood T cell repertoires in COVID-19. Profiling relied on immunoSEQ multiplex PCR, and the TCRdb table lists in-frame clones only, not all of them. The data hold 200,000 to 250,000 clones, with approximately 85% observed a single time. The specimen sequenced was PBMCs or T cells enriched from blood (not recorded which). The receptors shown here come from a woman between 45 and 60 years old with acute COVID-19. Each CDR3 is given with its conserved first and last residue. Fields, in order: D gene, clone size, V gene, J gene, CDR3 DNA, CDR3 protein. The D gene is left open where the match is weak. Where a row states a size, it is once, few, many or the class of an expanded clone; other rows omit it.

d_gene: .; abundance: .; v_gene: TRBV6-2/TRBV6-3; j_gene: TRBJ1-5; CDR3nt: TGTGCCAGCAGTTACGCGACAGGTGACGGGTATAGCAATCAGCCCCAGCATTTT; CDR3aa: CASSYATGDGYSNQPQHF
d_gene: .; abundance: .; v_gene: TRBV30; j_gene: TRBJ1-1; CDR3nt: TGTGCCTGGGGCGGGGGGGTGAACACTGAAGCTTTCTTT; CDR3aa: CAWGGGVNTEAFF
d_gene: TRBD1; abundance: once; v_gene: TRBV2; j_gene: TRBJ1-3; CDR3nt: TGTGCCAGCTCTAGGGACAGGGGAGACAACACCATATATTTT; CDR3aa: CASSRDRGDNTIYF
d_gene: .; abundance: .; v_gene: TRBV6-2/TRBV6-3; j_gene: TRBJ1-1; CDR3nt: TGTGCCAGCAGTTACCCCTTTTGGGGAGGTATGAACACTGAAGCTTTCTTT; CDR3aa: CASSYPFWGGMNTEAFF
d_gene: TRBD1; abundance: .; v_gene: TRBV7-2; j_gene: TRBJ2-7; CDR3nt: TGTGCCAGCAGCCCCCGGACAGGCCGGGAGCAGTACTTC; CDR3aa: CASSPRTGREQYF
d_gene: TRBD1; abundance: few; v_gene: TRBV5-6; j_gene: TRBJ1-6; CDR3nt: TGTGCCACCCGACAGGGAGTATCTTCACCCCTCCACTTT; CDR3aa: CATRQGVSSPLHF
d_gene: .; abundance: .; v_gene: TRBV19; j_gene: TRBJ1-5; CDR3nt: TGTGCCAGTAGTATAGAGGGAGGGGGTCTTCAGCCCCAGCATTTT; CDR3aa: CASSIEGGGLQPQHF
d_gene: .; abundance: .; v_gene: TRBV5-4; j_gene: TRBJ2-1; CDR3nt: TGTGCCAGCAGCTTTCCAGGAAGGAATGAGCAGTTCTTC; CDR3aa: CASSFPGRNEQFF
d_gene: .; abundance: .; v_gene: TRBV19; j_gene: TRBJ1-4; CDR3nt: TGTGCCAGTTGCAGGGAGGATGAAAAACTGTTTTTT; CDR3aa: CASCREDEKLFF
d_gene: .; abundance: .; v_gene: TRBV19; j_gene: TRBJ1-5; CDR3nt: TGTGCCAGTAGTATGGCCCAGGGAGGCTACCAGCCCCAGCATTTT; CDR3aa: CASSMAQGGYQPQHF
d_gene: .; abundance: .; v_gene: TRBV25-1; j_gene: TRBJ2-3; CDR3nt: TGTGCCAGCAGTGAGGGTGACAGGCACAGCACAGATACGCAGTATTTT; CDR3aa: CASSEGDRHSTDTQYF
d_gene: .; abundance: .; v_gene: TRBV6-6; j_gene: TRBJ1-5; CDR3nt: TGTGCCAGCAGTCAAGGAAGTCAGGGTAGCAATCAGCCCCAGCATTTT; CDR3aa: CASSQGSQGSNQPQHF
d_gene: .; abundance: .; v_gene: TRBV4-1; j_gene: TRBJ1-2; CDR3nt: TGCGCCAGCAGCCAAAGCCCATGGGGGGCTAACTATGGCTACACCTTC; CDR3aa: CASSQSPWGANYGYTF
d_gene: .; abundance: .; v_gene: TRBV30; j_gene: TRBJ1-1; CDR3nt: TGTGCCTGGCACGGACAGCAGAACACTGAAGCTTTCTTT; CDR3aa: CAWHGQQNTEAFF
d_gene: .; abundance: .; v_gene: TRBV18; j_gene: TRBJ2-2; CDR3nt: TGTGCCAGCACCGGTCAGGGCCCCGGGGAGCTGTTTTTT; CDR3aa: CASTGQGPGELFF
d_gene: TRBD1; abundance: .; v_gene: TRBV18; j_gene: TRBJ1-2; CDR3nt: TGTGCCAGCTCACGGGGGACAGGCGGGGACTCCAACTATGGCTACACCTTC; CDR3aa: CASSRGTGGDSNYGYTF
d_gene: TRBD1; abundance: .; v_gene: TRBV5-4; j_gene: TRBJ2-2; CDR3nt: TGTGCCAGCAGCTCGGGACAGCCCACCGGGGAGCTGTTTTTT; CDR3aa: CASSSGQPTGELFF
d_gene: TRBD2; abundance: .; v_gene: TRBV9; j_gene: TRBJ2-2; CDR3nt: TGTGCCAGCCGCGTCGAGGCGGGGGGGCCTAGTTCCGGGGAGCTGTTTTTT; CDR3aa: CASRVEAGGPSSGELFF
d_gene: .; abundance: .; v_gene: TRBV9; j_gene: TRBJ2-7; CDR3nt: TGTGCCAGCAGCATCCGACCGACAGAGTCCTACGAGCAGTACTTC; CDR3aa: CASSIRPTESYEQYF
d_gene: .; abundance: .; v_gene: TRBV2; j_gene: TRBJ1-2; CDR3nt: TGTGCCAGCAGTGCCAGGAACTATGGCTACACCTTC; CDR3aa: CASSARNYGYTF
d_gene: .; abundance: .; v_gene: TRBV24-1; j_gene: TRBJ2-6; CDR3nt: TGTGCCACCAGTGACCAGGGCGCCAACGTCCTGACTTTC; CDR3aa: CATSDQGANVLTF
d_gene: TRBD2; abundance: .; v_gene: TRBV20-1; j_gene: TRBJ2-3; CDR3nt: TGCAGTGCTAGTGGGATTGGGGCGGGGGGCTCAGATACGCAGTATTTT; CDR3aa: CSASGIGAGGSDTQYF
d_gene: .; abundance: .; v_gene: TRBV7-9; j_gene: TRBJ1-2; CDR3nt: TGTGCCAGCAGCTTGGGCCTTGAGCTTCAGGGCTACACCTTC; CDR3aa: CASSLGLELQGYTF
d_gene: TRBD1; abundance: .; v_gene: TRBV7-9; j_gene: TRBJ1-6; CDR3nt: TGTGCCAGCAGTCCGACGGGACAGGGTGGTTCACCCCTCCACTTT; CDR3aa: CASSPTGQGGSPLHF
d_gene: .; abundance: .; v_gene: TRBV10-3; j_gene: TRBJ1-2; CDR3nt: TGTGCCATCAGTGAACTTGGGTTCGGGTATGGCTACACCTTC; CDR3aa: CAISELGFGYGYTF
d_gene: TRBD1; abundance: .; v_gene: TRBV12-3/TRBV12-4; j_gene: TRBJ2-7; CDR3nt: TGTGCCAGCAGTTCTAAGGGGGCGCAAGAGCAGTACTTC; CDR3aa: CASSSKGAQEQYF
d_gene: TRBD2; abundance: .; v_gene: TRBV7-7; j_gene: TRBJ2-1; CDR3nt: TGTGCCAGCAGCACCGTAGCGGGGGGGACAAATGAGCAGTTCTTC; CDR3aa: CASSTVAGGTNEQFF
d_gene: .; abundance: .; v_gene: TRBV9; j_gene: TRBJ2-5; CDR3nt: TGTGCCAGCAGCGTAGCTGTGGGACTGGGACAAGAGACCCAGTACTTC; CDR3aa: CASSVAVGLGQETQYF
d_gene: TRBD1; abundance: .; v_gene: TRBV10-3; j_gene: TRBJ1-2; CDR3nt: TGTGCCATCAGACAGGGGCCAGCCCCAGAATATGGCTACACCTTC; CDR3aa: CAIRQGPAPEYGYTF
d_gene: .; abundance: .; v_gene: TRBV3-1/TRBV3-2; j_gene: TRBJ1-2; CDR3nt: TGTGCCAGCAGCCAAGTAGTTGGGGCGGAGGGCTACACCTTC; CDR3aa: CASSQVVGAEGYTF
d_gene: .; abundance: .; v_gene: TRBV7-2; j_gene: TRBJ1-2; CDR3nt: TGTGCCAGCAGCTTAGAGTACAGGCGCGGCTACACCTTC; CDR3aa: CASSLEYRRGYTF
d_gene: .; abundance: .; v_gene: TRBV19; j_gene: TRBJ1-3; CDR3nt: TGTGCCAGTAGTCAAGGAGGGGGAAACACCATATATTTT; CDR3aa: CASSQGGGNTIYF
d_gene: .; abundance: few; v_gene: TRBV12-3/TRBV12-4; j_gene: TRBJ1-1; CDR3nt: TGTGCCAGCAGCATCGACATGAACACTGAAGCTTTCTTT; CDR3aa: CASSIDMNTEAFF
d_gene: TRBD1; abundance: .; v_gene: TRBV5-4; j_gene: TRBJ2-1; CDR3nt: TGTGCCAGCAGCTTGCCTCGGACAGGTTACAATGAGCAGTTCTTC; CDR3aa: CASSLPRTGYNEQFF
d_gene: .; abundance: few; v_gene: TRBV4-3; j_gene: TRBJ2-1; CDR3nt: TGCGCCAGCAGCCAAGTATGGCACCAGTCCTACAATGAGCAGTTCTTC; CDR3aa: CASSQVWHQSYNEQFF
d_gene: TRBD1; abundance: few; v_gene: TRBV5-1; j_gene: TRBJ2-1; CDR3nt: TGCGCCAGCAGTCCTGGACAGGGGGTAGGCAATGAGCAGTTCTTC; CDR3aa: CASSPGQGVGNEQFF
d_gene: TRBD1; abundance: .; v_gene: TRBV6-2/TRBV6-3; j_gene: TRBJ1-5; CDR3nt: TGTGCCAGCAGTTACGGACAGGATCAGCCCCAGCATTTT; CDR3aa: CASSYGQDQPQHF
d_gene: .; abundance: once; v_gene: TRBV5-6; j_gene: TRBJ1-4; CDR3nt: TGTGCCAGCAGCCGGGGAAGTGAAAAACTGTTTTTT; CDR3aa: CASSRGSEKLFF
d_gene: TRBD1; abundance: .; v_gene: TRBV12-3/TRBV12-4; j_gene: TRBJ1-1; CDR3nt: TGTGCCAGCACCAACCAGGGACAGCCAGAAGCTTTCTTT; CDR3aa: CASTNQGQPEAFF
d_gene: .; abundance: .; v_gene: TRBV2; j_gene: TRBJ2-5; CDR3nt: TGTGCCAGCAGCCAAAACACACAAGAGACCCAGTACTTC; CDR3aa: CASSQNTQETQYF
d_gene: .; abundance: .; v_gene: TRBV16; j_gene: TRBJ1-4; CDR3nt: TGTGCCAGCAGCCCGGACAGACCAACTAATGAAAAACTGTTTTTT; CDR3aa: CASSPDRPTNEKLFF
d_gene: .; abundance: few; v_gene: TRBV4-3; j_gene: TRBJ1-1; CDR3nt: TGCGCCAGCAGCCAAGAGGGACACCCCCCCGGGAACACTGAAGCTTTCTTT; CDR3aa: CASSQEGHPPGNTEAFF
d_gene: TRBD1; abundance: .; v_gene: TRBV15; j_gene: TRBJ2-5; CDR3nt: TGTGCCACCAGCAGAGATTTAGGGGGCCGAGAGACCCAGTACTTC; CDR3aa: CATSRDLGGRETQYF
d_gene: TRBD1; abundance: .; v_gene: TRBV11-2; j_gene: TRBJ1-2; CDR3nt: TGTGCCAGCAGCCCCGGGACAGGGGGCGGTGGCTACACCTTC; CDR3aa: CASSPGTGGGGYTF
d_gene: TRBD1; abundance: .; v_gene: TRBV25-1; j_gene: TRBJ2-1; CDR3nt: TGTGCCAGCGGTGGACAGGGGCGGAATGAGCAGTTCTTC; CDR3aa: CASGGQGRNEQFF
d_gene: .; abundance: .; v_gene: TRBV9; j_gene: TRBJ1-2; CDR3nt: TGTGCCAGCAGCCTAACGACAGCGACCTATGGCTACACCTTC; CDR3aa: CASSLTTATYGYTF
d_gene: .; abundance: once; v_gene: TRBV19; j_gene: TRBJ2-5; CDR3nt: TGTGCCACCTCCATTTGGGGGGGCGGGAAAGAGACCCAGTACTTC; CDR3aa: CATSIWGGGKETQYF
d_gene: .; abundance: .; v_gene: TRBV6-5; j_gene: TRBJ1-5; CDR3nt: TGTGCCAGCAGATGGGGGCAGGGGAACAATCAGCCCCAGCATTTT; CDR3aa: CASRWGQGNNQPQHF
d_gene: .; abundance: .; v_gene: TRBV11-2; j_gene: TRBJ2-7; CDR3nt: TGTGCCAGCAGCTTGTGGGGGACTTTGGGTGACGAGCAGTACTTC; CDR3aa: CASSLWGTLGDEQYF